Listed below are T cell receptor beta chains from one sample, sequenced in a study of T cell responses to AZD1222 COVID-19 vaccine. This table comes from immunoSEQ multiplex PCR, and its TCRdb copy is limited to in-frame clones, with some not included. Among 90,000 to 150,000 clones listed, 91% were seen once. The specimen comprised peripheral blood, sampled on day 0 of AZD1222 vaccination. The source of these receptors is an adult in good health. The CDR3 runs from the conserved cysteine through the conserved F or W. A D gene is named only where the DNA matches it firmly.

cdr3_aa j_call v_call d_call
CASSIPGQGMDEKLFF TRBJ1-4 TRBV18 TRBD1
CASSLDGQPQHF TRBJ1-5 TRBV7-9 -
CASASQGRDYGYTF TRBJ1-2 TRBV5-6 -
CASSRQGMGRAGNTIYF TRBJ1-3 TRBV7-2 -
CSASQGRTEAFF TRBJ1-1 TRBV20-1 -
CASRDSGGLNSPLHF TRBJ1-6 TRBV9 TRBD1
CASRGQGRTGSGNTIYF TRBJ1-3 TRBV2 TRBD1
CASSKQQGVGYTF TRBJ1-2 TRBV28 -
CASSYRPPMGGAWYEQYF TRBJ2-7 TRBV6-2/TRBV6-3 -
CASSSPGRETQYF TRBJ2-5 TRBV13 -
CASSVYGDDYGYTF TRBJ1-2 TRBV9 -
CASSPGQGAGNTIYF TRBJ1-3 TRBV6-5 TRBD1
CASSRGGLTGETQYF TRBJ2-5 TRBV9 -
CASSHRGGRTEAFF TRBJ1-1 TRBV7-9 TRBD1
CASSQDHRTSTEAFF TRBJ1-1 TRBV4-3 -
CASSGGQRGQPQHF TRBJ1-5 TRBV9 TRBD1
CASSLWWQVEAFF TRBJ1-1 TRBV28 -
CASRLAGGIQGTDTQYF TRBJ2-3 TRBV21-1 -
CATSREARGGQPQHF TRBJ1-5 TRBV15 -
CASNRANYGYTF TRBJ1-2 TRBV6-5 -
CASSVGESVFYEQYF TRBJ2-7 TRBV9 -
CASSQLAGGRSYEQYF TRBJ2-7 TRBV10-2 TRBD2
CASSEGRGAYEQYF TRBJ2-7 TRBV2 -
CATSRGSSTGELFF TRBJ2-2 TRBV15 -
CASSRGRTNYGYTF TRBJ1-2 TRBV7-3 -
CAIKGPLSTDTQYF TRBJ2-3 TRBV10-3 -
CASSQEGSSYGYTF TRBJ1-2 TRBV4-1 -
CAAKQTETQYF TRBJ2-5 TRBV2 -
CASSPGGGNPKNIQYF TRBJ2-4 TRBV18 -
CASRVTNTEAFF TRBJ1-1 TRBV12-5 -
CASSLTSGTGELFF TRBJ2-2 TRBV7-2 TRBD2
CASSYAAQPQHF TRBJ1-5 TRBV2 -
CASSYVGSGWVFF TRBJ2-2 TRBV6-2/TRBV6-3 -
CASSLVLAGATDTQYF TRBJ2-3 TRBV5-4 TRBD2
CASGLPSSYEQYF TRBJ2-7 TRBV2 -
CASSLAGAGGEQFF TRBJ2-1 TRBV6-5 TRBD2
CASSLMGRTDTQYF TRBJ2-3 TRBV2 -
CSASELAGLKGSDEQFF TRBJ2-1 TRBV20-1 TRBD2
CASSHASLAGNEQFF TRBJ2-1 TRBV4-3 TRBD2
CASSLGRGHYNEQFF TRBJ2-1 TRBV7-6 -
CASSIIADYNEQFF TRBJ2-1 TRBV19 -
CASSEGAGGRIGGYTF TRBJ1-2 TRBV2 TRBD1
CASSLSGSTYEQYF TRBJ2-7 TRBV11-2 -
CASSFLGTGAIQETQYF TRBJ2-5 TRBV7-2 TRBD1
CASSLVRSGNTIYF TRBJ1-3 TRBV7-9 -
CASSLGTGGIFQETQYF TRBJ2-5 TRBV5-4 TRBD1
CASSLVKTLEGADTQYF TRBJ2-3 TRBV5-1 -
CASSPVRNTEAFF TRBJ1-1 TRBV18 -
CASSYGQTTGELFF TRBJ2-2 TRBV7-2 -
CASSLSLGDFYNSPLHF TRBJ1-6 TRBV27 -
CASSHPGTEYEQYF TRBJ2-7 TRBV4-2 TRBD1
CASSPPGEQYF TRBJ2-7 TRBV6-2/TRBV6-3 -
CASSLAQRDTSTIYF TRBJ1-3 TRBV5-4 -
CASSSALVTASTDTQYF TRBJ2-3 TRBV5-8 -
CASSDSGGSTDTQYF TRBJ2-3 TRBV6-4 -
CASSGGRGGQPQHF TRBJ1-5 TRBV3-1/TRBV3-2 -
CAISHDRAGANVLTF TRBJ2-6 TRBV10-3 TRBD1